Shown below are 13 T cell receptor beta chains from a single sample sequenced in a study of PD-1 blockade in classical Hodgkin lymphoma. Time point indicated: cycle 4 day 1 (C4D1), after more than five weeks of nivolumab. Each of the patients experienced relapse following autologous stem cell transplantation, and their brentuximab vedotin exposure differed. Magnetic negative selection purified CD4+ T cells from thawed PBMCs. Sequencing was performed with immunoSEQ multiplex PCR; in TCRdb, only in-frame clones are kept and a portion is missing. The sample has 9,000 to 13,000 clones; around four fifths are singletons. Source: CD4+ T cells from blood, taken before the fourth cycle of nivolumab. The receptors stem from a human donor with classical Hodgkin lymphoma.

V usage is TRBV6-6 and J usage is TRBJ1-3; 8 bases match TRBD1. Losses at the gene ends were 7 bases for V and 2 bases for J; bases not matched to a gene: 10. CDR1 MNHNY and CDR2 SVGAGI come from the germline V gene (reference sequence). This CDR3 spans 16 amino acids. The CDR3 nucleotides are TGTGCCAGCATCCAGGGGGCGTCGATCACTGGAAACACCATATATTTT. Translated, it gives CASIQGASITGNTIYF.

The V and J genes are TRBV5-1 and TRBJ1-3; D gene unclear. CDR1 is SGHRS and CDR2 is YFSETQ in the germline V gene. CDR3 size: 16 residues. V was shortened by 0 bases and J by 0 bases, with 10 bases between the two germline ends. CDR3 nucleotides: TGCGCCAGCAGCTTGGGGCGGACGGACTCTGGAAACACCATATATTTT. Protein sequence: CASSLGRTDSGNTIYF.

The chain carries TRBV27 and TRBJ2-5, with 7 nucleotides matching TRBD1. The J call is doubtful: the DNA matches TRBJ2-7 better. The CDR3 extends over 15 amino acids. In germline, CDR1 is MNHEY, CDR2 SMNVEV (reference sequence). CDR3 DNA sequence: TGTGCCAGCAGCAAAAGGGGGCAGAGTTCCTACGAGCAGTACTTC. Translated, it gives CASSKRGQSSYEQYF.

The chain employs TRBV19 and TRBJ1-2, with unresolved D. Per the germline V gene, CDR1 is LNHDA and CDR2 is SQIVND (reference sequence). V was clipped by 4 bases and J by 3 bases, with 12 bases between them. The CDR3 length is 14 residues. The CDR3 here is CASSRQGSDYGYTF. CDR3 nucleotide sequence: TGTGCCAGTAGTAGACAAGGAAGTGACTATGGCTACACCTTC.

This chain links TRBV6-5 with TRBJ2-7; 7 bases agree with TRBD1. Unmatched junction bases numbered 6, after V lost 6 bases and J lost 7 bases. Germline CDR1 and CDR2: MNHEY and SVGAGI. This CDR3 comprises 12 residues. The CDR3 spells CASRTGQGEQYF. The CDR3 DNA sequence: TGTGCCAGCAGGACAGGGCAAGGTGAGCAGTACTTC.

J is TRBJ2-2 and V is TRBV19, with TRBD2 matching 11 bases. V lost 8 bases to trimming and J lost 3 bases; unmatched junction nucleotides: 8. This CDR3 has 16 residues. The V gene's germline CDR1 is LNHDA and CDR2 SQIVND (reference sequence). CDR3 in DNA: TGTGCCAGTTATAGCGGGAGGGCCCTCGACACCGGGGAGCTGTTTTTT. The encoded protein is CASYSGRALDTGELFF.

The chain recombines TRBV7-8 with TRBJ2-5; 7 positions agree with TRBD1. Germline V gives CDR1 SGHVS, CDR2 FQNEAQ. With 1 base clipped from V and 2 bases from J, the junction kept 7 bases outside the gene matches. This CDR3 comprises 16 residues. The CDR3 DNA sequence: TGTGCCAGCAGCTTAGGTATCACAGGGGAACAAGAGACCCAGTACTTC. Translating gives CASSLGITGEQETQYF.

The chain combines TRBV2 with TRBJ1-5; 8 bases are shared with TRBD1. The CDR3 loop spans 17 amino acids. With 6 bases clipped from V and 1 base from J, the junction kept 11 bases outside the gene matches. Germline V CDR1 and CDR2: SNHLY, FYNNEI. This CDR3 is CASRRDRSSLSNQPQHF. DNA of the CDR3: TGTGCCAGCAGGCGGGACAGGAGCTCCTTAAGCAATCAGCCCCAGCATTTT.

This CDR3 is CASSEYRANTEAFF. DNA of the CDR3: TGTGCCAGCAGTGAGTACAGGGCTAACACTGAAGCTTTCTTT. This chain links TRBV27 with TRBJ1-1, with D possibly being TRBD1 (6 bases). Per the germline V gene, CDR1 is MNHEY and CDR2 is SMNVEV (reference sequence). V lost 5 bases, J lost 2 bases, and 12 bases lay in between. This CDR3 spans 14 amino acids.

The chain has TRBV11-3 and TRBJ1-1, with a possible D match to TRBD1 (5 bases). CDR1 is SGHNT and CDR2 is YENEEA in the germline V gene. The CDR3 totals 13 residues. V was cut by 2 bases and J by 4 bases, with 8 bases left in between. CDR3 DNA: TGTGCCAGCAGCTTAAGAAGGGGCACTGAAGCTTTCTTT. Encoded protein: CASSLRRGTEAFF.

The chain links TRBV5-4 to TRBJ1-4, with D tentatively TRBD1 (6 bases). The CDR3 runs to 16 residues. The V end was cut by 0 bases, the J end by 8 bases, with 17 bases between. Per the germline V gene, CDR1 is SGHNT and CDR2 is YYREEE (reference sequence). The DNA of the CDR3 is TGTGCCAGCAGCTTGGCTTCTGGAGGGGGGAGAGAAAAACTGTTTTTT. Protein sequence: CASSLASGGGREKLFF.

The chain's CDR3 is CASSRGLAGGSYNEQFF. CDR3 DNA: TGTGCCAGTAGTAGGGGACTAGCGGGGGGCTCCTACAATGAGCAGTTCTTC. The chain couples TRBV19 to TRBJ2-1; TRBD2 matches at 15 bases. The V gene's germline CDR1 is LNHDA and CDR2 SQIVND (reference sequence). This CDR3 has 17 amino acids. The J segment lost 0 bases and the V segment lost 4 bases, leaving 1 base of the junction unmatched.

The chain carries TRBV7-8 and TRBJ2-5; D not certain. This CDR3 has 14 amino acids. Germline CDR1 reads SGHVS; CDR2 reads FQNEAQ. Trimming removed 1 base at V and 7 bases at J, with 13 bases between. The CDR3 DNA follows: TGTGCCAGCAGCTTAGATGGATTGTACGGGACCCAGTACTTC. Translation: CASSLDGLYGTQYF.